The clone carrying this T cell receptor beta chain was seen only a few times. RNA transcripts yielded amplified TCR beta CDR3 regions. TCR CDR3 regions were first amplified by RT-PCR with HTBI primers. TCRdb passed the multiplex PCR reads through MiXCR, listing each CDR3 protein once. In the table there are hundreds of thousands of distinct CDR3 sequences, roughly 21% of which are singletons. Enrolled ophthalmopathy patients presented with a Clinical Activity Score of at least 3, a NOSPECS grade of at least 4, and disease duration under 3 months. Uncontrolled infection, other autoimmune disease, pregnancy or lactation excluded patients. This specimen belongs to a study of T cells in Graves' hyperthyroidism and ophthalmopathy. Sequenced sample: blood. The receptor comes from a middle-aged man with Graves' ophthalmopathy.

The CDR3 region is CASSYPTALGVYEQYF. The CDR3 nucleotides read TGTGCCAGCAGTTACCCAACCGCGTTAGGGGTCTACGAGCAGTACTTC. The genes are TRBV6-5 and TRBJ2-7; a weak D match, TRBD1 (5 bases). This CDR3 is 16 amino acids long. The germline V and J ends were trimmed by 2 bases and 3 bases, with 17 bases remaining between them. CDR1 and CDR2 (germline): MNHEY, SVGAGI.